The 22 T cell receptor beta chains given below trace back to one sample, sequenced in a study of blood T cell repertoires in COVID-19. Assay: immunoSEQ multiplex PCR; the TCRdb copy retains only in-frame clones and omits some. The sample holds around 230,000 clones, around four fifths seen once. Input material: peripheral blood. Receptors were obtained from a woman aged 55-69 years with active or convalescent COVID-19.

This chain connects TRBV19 to TRBJ1-3; D ambiguous. V shed 8 bases and J shed 4 bases, with 9 bases lying between them. The CDR3 consists of 12 residues. Germline values: CDR1 LNHDA, CDR2 SQIVND (reference sequence). The CDR3 protein is CASGSGGNTIYF. CDR3 DNA: TGTGCCAGTGGATCGGGAGGAAACACCATATATTTT.

In this sample, this clone turned up a few times. This rearrangement joins TRBV5-1 to TRBJ1-1, with a possible D match to TRBD1 (5 bases). The CDR3 runs to 15 residues. The V gene lost 0 bases and the J gene lost 4 bases, with 13 bases spanning the gap. CDR1 and CDR2 from the germline V gene are SGHRS and YFSETQ. CDR3 bases: TGCGCCAGCAGCTTGGGTGGGGGAGGAGGCACTGAAGCTTTCTTT. Amino acid sequence: CASSLGGGGGTEAFF.

V gene TRBV27 combines with J gene TRBJ1-4; no definite D call. The CDR3 runs to 16 residues. The germline gives CDR1 MNHEY, CDR2 SMNVEV (reference sequence). Trimming pared 5 bases from V and 2 bases from J, leaving 15 bases between. The CDR3 protein is CASSDISSGTNEKLFF. The CDR3 bases are TGTGCCAGCAGTGATATATCTTCCGGGACTAATGAAAAACTGTTTTTT.

This sequence joins TRBV6-1 and TRBJ1-2; D not resolved. Germline loops: CDR1 MNHNS, CDR2 SASEGT. This CDR3 is built from 13 residues. The V end was cut by 2 bases, the J end by 4 bases, with 8 bases between. The CDR3 is CASSEFTGYGYTF. The CDR3 DNA reads as TGTGCCAGCAGTGAATTTACCGGCTATGGCTACACCTTC.

The rearrangement joins TRBV25-1 to TRBJ1-5, with TRBD1 identical over 7 bases. The CDR3 is made up of 16 amino acids. V lost 4 bases, J lost 2 bases, and 8 bases stayed unmatched. From germline, CDR1 is MGHDK and CDR2 SYGVNS. The CDR3 protein is CASSGGQVRCNQPQHF. CDR3 nucleotide sequence: TGTGCCAGCAGTGGCGGACAGGTCAGATGCAATCAGCCCCAGCATTTT.

J is TRBJ2-7 and V is TRBV3-1 (or the pseudogene TRBV3-2); 14 bases are a match to TRBD2. The CDR3 extends over 16 amino acids. CDR1 and CDR2 (germline): LGHDT, YNNKEL (reference sequence). V trimming: 0 bases; J trimming: 7 bases; junction bases outside the gene matches: 5. In nucleotides, the CDR3 is TGTGCCAGCAGCCAAGACTTGGGACTAGCGGGGGAAGAGCAGTACTTC. Translated: CASSQDLGLAGEEQYF.

V is TRBV7-8 and J is TRBJ1-1; D might be TRBD1 (6 bases). CDR3 size: 14 residues. Trimming pared 3 bases from V and 0 bases from J, leaving 8 bases between. The germline gives CDR1 SGHVS, CDR2 FQNEAQ. CDR3 in DNA: TGTGCCAGCAGCTTGGGGACATTGAACACTGAAGCTTTCTTT. Translated, it gives CASSLGTLNTEAFF.

The chain has TRBV21-1 and TRBJ2-2; TRBD2 was called by the table and not checked on the DNA. TRBV21-1 counts as a pseudogene. This CDR3 contains 12 residues. CDR3 sequence reads: CASSKAPGELFF. The CDR3 DNA follows: TGTGCCAGCAGCAAAGCTCCGGGGGAGCTGTTTTTT.

The CDR3 DNA reads TGTGCCAGCAGCTTATCTGGGGGCCCCGGAAACACCATATATTTT. This encodes CASSLSGGPGNTIYF. The chain uses TRBV7-2 and TRBJ1-3, with D possibly matching TRBD1 (6 bases). CDR3 size: 15 residues. The germline V gene has CDR1 SGHTA and CDR2 FQGNSA. The V end lost 2 bases, the J end lost 4 bases, and 12 bases lay between the germline ends.

The genes are TRBV11-2 and TRBJ2-1, with 9 bases aligning to TRBD2. Trimming cost V 5 bases and J 4 bases; bases outside gene matches: 6. This CDR3 has 15 amino acids. Germline CDR1 SGHAT, CDR2 FQNNGV. CDR3 sequence: CASSDLAGIYNEQFF. The CDR3 DNA follows: TGTGCCAGCAGCGACCTAGCGGGGATATACAATGAGCAGTTCTTC.

The chain links TRBV7-6 to TRBJ2-3; 8 bases line up with TRBD2. V dropped 4 bases and J dropped 1; count of bases not matched to a gene: 7. This CDR3 is 16 amino acids long. The germline V gene has CDR1 SGHVS and CDR2 FNYEAQ. CDR3 sequence (DNA): TGTGCCAGCAGCTATAACGGGGGGGCAGGCACAGATACGCAGTATTTT. Residues: CASSYNGGAGTDTQYF.

This clone has a single count. The CDR3 DNA reads TGTGCCGTCGACAGGGCTCAAAATCAGCCCCAGCATTTT. It specifies CAVDRAQNQPQHF. The J gene is TRBJ1-5, the V gene TRBV30; 7 positions agree with TRBD1. The V gene's germline CDR1 is GTSNPN and CDR2 SVGIG (reference sequence). This CDR3 has 13 residues. Unmatched junction bases numbered 8, after V lost 8 bases and J lost 4 bases. The full variable domain, completed using reference TRBV30 and TRBJ1-5, is SQTIHQWPATLVQPVGSPLSLECTVEGTSNPNLYWYRQAAGRGLQLLFYSVGIGQISSEVPQNLSASRPQDRQFILSSKKLLLSDSGFYLCAVDRAQNQPQHFGDGTRLSIL.

The CDR3 DNA is TGTGCCATCAGTTCAGGCAGGCTAAACACTGAAGCTTTCTTT. Protein: CAISSGRLNTEAFF. V gene TRBV10-3 combines with J gene TRBJ1-1, with D unresolved. Germline CDR1 reads ENHRY; CDR2 reads SYGVKD. The CDR3 is 14 amino acids. V shed 5 bases and J shed 2 bases, with 12 bases lying between them.

V is TRBV18 and J is TRBJ1-2; 11 positions agree with TRBD1. V dropped 6 bases and J dropped 7; count of bases not matched to a gene: 7. The CDR3 runs 14 residues. Germline lookup yields CDR1 KGHSH and CDR2 LQKENI. CDR3 residues: CASSPGQGARGYTF. Here the CDR3 DNA reads TGTGCCAGCTCCCCCGGACAGGGGGCGCGTGGCTACACCTTC.

For the CDR3, the DNA is TGTGCCAGCACTAACACCGGGGAGCTGTTTTTT. Residues: CASTNTGELFF. This chain uses TRBV6-6 with TRBJ2-2; D is unresolved. CDR1 is MNHNY and CDR2 is SVGAGI in the germline V gene (reference sequence). The CDR3 has 11 residues. Trimming took 7 bases from V and 2 from J, leaving 2 bases between them.

The chain employs TRBV10-3 and TRBJ1-1, with 8 bases lining up with TRBD1. The CDR3 length is 15 residues. The germline V gene encodes CDR1 ENHRY and CDR2 SYGVKD. After removal of 0 bases from V and 7 bases from J, the junction contained 7 bases not matched to a gene. CDR3 sequence (DNA): TGTGCCATCAGTGAGTCTGCAGGGGGCAAGTTTGAAGCTTTCTTT. Protein product: CAISESAGGKFEAFF.

The chain is built from TRBV6-5 and TRBJ2-5, with D possibly being TRBD1 (5 bases). In germline, CDR1 is MNHEY, CDR2 SVGAGI. CDR3 length: 14 amino acids. The ends were cut back, 2 bases at V and 4 bases at J, with 11 bases in the middle. Here the CDR3 DNA reads TGTGCCAGCAGTTACAGGGGCTGGGGAGAGACCCAGTACTTC. This codes for CASSYRGWGETQYF.

V is TRBV6-1 and J is TRBJ1-1; 10 bases match TRBD1. The junction had 14 bases not matched to a gene; V was cut back by 0 bases and J by 4 bases. The CDR3 consists of 19 residues. Germline CDR1 reads MNHNS; CDR2 reads SASEGT. The CDR3 DNA sequence: TGTGCCAGCAGTGAAGCGCCGTGGACAGGGGGGGTGGCGAGCACTGAAGCTTTCTTT. Encoded protein: CASSEAPWTGGVASTEAFF.

V is TRBV19 and J is TRBJ1-5, with D tentatively TRBD1 (6 bases). Trimming shortened V by 6 bases and J by 4 bases, and 16 bases separated the two germline ends. Germline assignment: CDR1 LNHDA and CDR2 SQIVND (reference sequence). The CDR3 is 15 amino acids. DNA for the CDR3: TGTGCCAGTAGCCCAGGACAGAGATGGAATCAGCCCCAGCATTTT. Translating it yields CASSPGQRWNQPQHF.

This sequence joins TRBV15 and TRBJ2-6, with 8 bases matching TRBD2. Germline V gene lookup returns CDR1 LNHNV and CDR2 YYDKDF (reference sequence). J was trimmed by 1 base and V by 0 bases; bases with no gene match: 17. This CDR3 is 22 amino acids long. The DNA of the CDR3 is TGTGCCACCAGCAGAGATTCCCCGGGGGGGCGGGATTTTATATCTGGGGCCAACGTCCTGACTTTC. Its translation is CATSRDSPGGRDFISGANVLTF.

The CDR3 DNA reads TGTGCCAGCAGCTTCAGACAGGGAGGCACAGATACGCAGTATTTT. Translating gives CASSFRQGGTDTQYF. J is TRBJ2-3 and V is TRBV5-6; 7 nucleotides align to TRBD1. CDR3 length equals 15 residues. J gave up 1 base and V 2 bases, and 4 bases lay outside the gene matches. Germline CDR1 reads SGHDT; CDR2 reads YYEEEE.

The rearrangement links TRBV6-5 to TRBJ2-3; TRBD2 is a possible D gene (6 bases). There are 15 residues in the CDR3. V lost 2 bases to trimming and J lost 3 bases, with 12 bases between them. The germline V gene has CDR1 MNHEY and CDR2 SVGAGI. The CDR3 DNA follows: TGTGCCAGCAGTTACGACGGGAGCCGTACAGATACGCAGTATTTT. It translates to CASSYDGSRTDTQYF.